Presented here are 18 T cell receptor beta chains from one specimen sequenced in a study of high-grade serous ovarian cancer treatment subgroups. Tumor samples were obtained before definitive surgery or chemotherapy. TCRdb's copy holds only in-frame clones and misses some; the assay was immunoSEQ multiplex PCR. The top ten hold roughly a tenth of the sample, which has some 9,100 clones, approximately 75% seen once. The sequenced sample consisted of tumor tissue. These receptors came from a human donor with high-grade serous ovarian cancer.

The rearrangement joins TRBV29-1 to TRBJ2-6, with 8 positions matching TRBD2. The CDR3 is 14 amino acids. Germline CDR1 and CDR2: SQVTM and ANQGSEA. J was trimmed by 4 bases and V by 7 bases; bases with no gene match: 6. The CDR3: CSAIGGVGANVLTF. In DNA form, the CDR3 reads TGCAGCGCGATCGGGGGGGTCGGGGCCAACGTCCTGACTTTC.

The chain uses TRBV18 and TRBJ2-7; TRBD1 agrees at 10 bases. V lost 1 base and J lost 4; bases outside the gene matches: 7. There are 16 residues in the CDR3. Per germline, CDR1 KGHSH and CDR2 LQKENI. The CDR3, as DNA: TGTGCCAGCTCACCACAGGGGACAGGGGTATTATACGAGCAGTACTTC. It encodes CASSPQGTGVLYEQYF.

This chain links TRBV18 with TRBJ1-5, with unresolved D. CDR1 and CDR2 from the germline V gene are KGHSH and LQKENI. V dropped 4 bases and J dropped 6 bases, with 16 bases sitting between them. The CDR3 is 15 residues long. CDR3 DNA: TGTGCCAGCTCACTTGGACCTGGAAGTTCTCAGCCCCAGCATTTT. Its protein product is CASSLGPGSSQPQHF.

This clone was counted only a few times. The CDR3 here is CASSEYLAGGPHEQYF. The CDR3 DNA reads as TGTGCCAGCAGCGAATATCTAGCGGGAGGGCCCCACGAGCAGTACTTC. This rearrangement joins TRBV11-2 to TRBJ2-7; 12 positions match TRBD2. The V gene end was trimmed by 5 bases and the J gene end by 5 bases; junction bases not matched to a gene: 10. The CDR3 runs 16 residues. Per germline, CDR1 SGHAT and CDR2 FQNNGV.

In DNA form, the CDR3 reads TGTGCCAGCAACTCAAGGGTCCTACCTACCTACGAGCAGTACTTC. Translating it yields CASNSRVLPTYEQYF. The J gene is TRBJ2-5, the V gene TRBV21-1. The J call may be faulty, since TRBJ2-7 better matches the DNA end. TRBV21-1 is recorded as a pseudogene. The CDR3 has 15 amino acids.

The gene calls are TRBV10-1 and TRBJ2-2; 7 positions match TRBD2. The CDR3 is 15 amino acids. Germline lookup yields CDR1 WNHNN and CDR2 SYGVQD (reference sequence). The J segment lost 3 bases and the V segment lost 2 bases, leaving 3 bases of the junction unmatched. The CDR3 coding sequence is TGCGCCAGCAGTGAGGTGGGGGGGGACACCGGGGAGCTGTTTTTT. Residues: CASSEVGGDTGELFF.

The CDR3 DNA sequence: TGTGCCAGCAGACGACGGACAGGGAGAAATTCACCCCTCCACTTT. Its protein is CASRRRTGRNSPLHF. The chain joins TRBV6-5 to TRBJ1-6; TRBD1 matches at 8 bases. Germline CDR1 and CDR2: MNHEY and SVGAGI. The V gene end was trimmed by 6 bases and the J gene end by 7 bases; junction bases not matched to a gene: 8. The CDR3 is 15 amino acids.

Written as DNA, the CDR3 is TGTGCCAGCAGTGAAGCAACAGGGGACAGAAACATTCAGTACTTC. Its protein is CASSEATGDRNIQYF. The rearrangement uses TRBV6-1 and TRBJ2-4; 7 bases line up with TRBD1. J lost 6 bases, V lost 0 bases, and 5 bases had no gene match. Germline CDR1 is MNHNS and CDR2 is SASEGT. The CDR3 consists of 15 residues.

This clone occurred once. V gene TRBV10-1 combines with J gene TRBJ2-3; a possible D gene is TRBD1 (5 bases). The CDR3 covers 16 residues. Trimming pared 0 bases from V and 0 bases from J, leaving 10 bases between. Looked up from germline, CDR1 is WNHNN and CDR2 is SYGVQD (reference sequence). DNA for the CDR3: TGCGCCAGCAGTGAGTCGTCCAGGGCCAGCACAGATACGCAGTATTTT. It is translated as CASSESSRASTDTQYF.

This clone was counted only a few times. The rearrangement links TRBV28 to TRBJ1-6, with 10 bases lining up with TRBD1. The V gene end was trimmed by 6 bases and the J gene end by 10 bases; junction bases not matched to a gene: 9. The CDR3 extends over 15 amino acids. CDR1 and CDR2 (germline): MDHEN, SYDVKM. The chain's CDR3 is CASRSLGTGESPLHF. Here the CDR3 DNA reads TGTGCCAGCAGATCTCTAGGGACAGGGGAATCACCCCTCCACTTT.

The chain uses TRBV6-5 and TRBJ2-7, with a tentative D call TRBD2 (6 bases). CDR3 length: 15 amino acids. V lost 6 bases and J 6 bases, leaving 21 bases between the germline ends. Per the germline V gene, CDR1 is MNHEY and CDR2 is SVGAGI. DNA of the CDR3: TGTGCCAGCAGGACAGTACAGGCTATCGGGAGCGAGCAGTACTTC. It specifies CASRTVQAIGSEQYF.

The chain recombines TRBV2 with TRBJ1-5; TRBD1 agrees at 9 bases. The CDR3 consists of 18 residues. Germline values: CDR1 SNHLY, CDR2 FYNNEI. V trimming: 2 bases; J trimming: 0 bases; junction bases outside the gene matches: 8. CDR3 protein: CASSEQQGAITSNQPQHF. The CDR3 DNA reads as TGTGCCAGCAGTGAACAACAGGGGGCGATAACTAGCAATCAGCCCCAGCATTTT.

V gene TRBV4-2 combines with J gene TRBJ2-1; TRBD1 might be the D (6 bases). The CDR3 consists of 15 residues. Germline V lookup: CDR1 LGHNA, CDR2 YNFKEQ. Trimming left V 4 bases short and J 4 bases short, with 14 bases between. The CDR3 nucleotides are TGTGCCAGCAGCCTCACAGGGTCAAGGTACAATGAGCAGTTCTTC. Residues: CASSLTGSRYNEQFF.

This sequence joins TRBV4-1 and TRBJ2-3; 7 bases align to TRBD2. Germline V gives CDR1 MGHRA, CDR2 YSYEKL. Unmatched junction bases numbered 1, after V lost 0 bases and J lost 1 base. This CDR3 contains 15 residues. The DNA of the CDR3 is TGCGCCAGCAGCCAAGATCGGGAGGGCACAGATACGCAGTATTTT. Its translation is CASSQDREGTDTQYF.

This rearrangement joins TRBV6-5 to TRBJ1-4, with TRBD1 matching 10 bases. With V trimmed by 2 bases and J by 10 bases, 7 bases remained unmatched. Germline-derived CDR1 and CDR2 are MNHEY and SVGAGI. The CDR3 extends over 15 amino acids. This chain's CDR3 is CASSYPGTGDGKLFF. CDR3 coding DNA: TGTGCCAGCAGTTACCCCGGGACAGGGGACGGAAAACTGTTTTTT.

The chain employs TRBV27 and TRBJ2-5; 9 bases line up with TRBD1. The germline CDR1 and CDR2 sequences are MNHEY and SMNVEV (reference sequence). This CDR3 contains 14 residues. The ends lost 5 bases at V and 5 bases at J; junction bases unmatched: 6. CDR3 residues: CASSMDRGWETQYF. CDR3 DNA: TGTGCCAGCAGTATGGACAGGGGCTGGGAGACCCAGTACTTC.

This clone was detected only a few times. This chain links TRBV5-1 with TRBJ1-4; D is uncertain. V was trimmed by 5 bases and J by 7 bases, leaving 12 bases between them. The CDR3 consists of 13 residues. Germline V lookup: CDR1 SGHRS, CDR2 YFSETQ. CDR3 bases: TGCGCCAGCAGTTTCGCTGTTGCTGAAAAACTGTTTTTT. Residues: CASSFAVAEKLFF.

This clone is medium-sized within its sample. This rearrangement joins TRBV10-1 to TRBJ1-1; 9 bases agree with TRBD1. V shed 9 bases, J shed 5 bases, and the junction held 7 bases outside the gene matches. This CDR3 comprises 13 residues. Germline V lookup: CDR1 WNHNN, CDR2 SYGVQD (reference sequence). The CDR3 sequence: CASPSGTGTEAFF. CDR3 coding DNA: TGCGCCAGTCCTTCCGGGACAGGGACTGAAGCTTTCTTT.